This T cell receptor beta chain was sequenced in a study of T cell repertoires in ileal Crohn's disease (dated by TCRdb to the late 2010s). Turning to the overall study: Median disease duration was roughly 8.2 years, and 30% to 45% of patients were identified as active smokers at the time of surgery. A total of around 170 mucosal samples from roughly 60 patients were sequenced, collected from several sites on the surgical specimen as well as at postoperative endoscopy. The study was conducted in parallel with a multicentre cohort that was designed to identify predictors of early endoscopic recurrence following ileocolonic resection. The M6 samples were biopsies of the neoterminal ileum collected during postoperative colonoscopy. Endoscopic postoperative recurrence was defined as a Rutgeerts score above i0. Every patient underwent surgery because of a complication, which was stricturing disease in around 61% of cases and penetrating disease in approximately 40%. About half of the patients received postoperative therapy: roughly 10 received thiopurines and 15 to 20 received anti-TNF agents. The TCR repertoire was analysed in about 55 patients with Crohn's disease drawn from a prospective multicentre cohort. Study-wide findings and limitations: Higher high-frequency clone percentages at surgery were associated with endoscopic recurrence; all patients with clonality above 26.8% (18/57) had recurrence. Within the first year after surgery, the timing of postoperative endoscopy varied, and the median delay was almost seven months. Patients who were active smokers at surgery had a significantly higher proportion of clonal expansions than non-smokers (approximately 26% vs 17%, p=0.02). Mucosal CD4 and CD8 T cells were sorted and sequenced only in a subgroup of patients, whose size was not stated. Compared with CD4 T cells, sorted CD8 T cells held more high-frequency clones, which suggests that the mucosal expansions were mostly CD8.

The sample's time point label is to be understood as: neoterminal ileum biopsy at postoperative endoscopy, about 6 months after surgery. Adults with ileal or ileocolonic Crohn's disease for whom ileocolonic resection was indicated were considered eligible. Whole ileal mucosal biopsies were stored frozen at -80°C before DNA extraction. A TRizol-based method was used to extract genomic DNA from the frozen whole biopsies, and the DNA was quantified with a NanoDrop 2000 spectrophotometer. For commercial TCRB immunosequencing, about 500 nanograms of biopsy DNA were submitted for each sample. A two-step, amplification bias-controlled multiplex PCR was used by Adaptive Biotechnology to amplify CDR3 regions from genomic DNA. Primers covering every V and J gene segment were used in the first PCR, while barcodes and Illumina adapters were added in the second PCR. An Illumina instrument was used to sequence the CDR3 libraries. Under the source paper's analysis protocol: The analysis drew on both the pipelines supplied by the vendor and custom analysis of the raw data in R/Bioconductor running R version 3.3.0. Clonality, ranging from 0 to 1, was calculated as the inverse of the normalised Shannon entropy of all productive clones. High-frequency clones were defined as the repertoire share of the top 100 clones, retaining only clones passing a 95% confidence test. Repertoire diversity was measured with the Simpson index, and overlap between samples was measured with the Morisita-Horn index. Held by TCRdb, this immuneACCESS table contains in-frame sequences only and omits some clones. Under half of the omission traces to an unresolved V gene where checked; the cause of the rest is unknown. V, J and clone size derive from that table, while D and trimming were established from the DNA sequence. The sample yields some 9,400 clones; 78% were counted once. The ten most abundant clones make up roughly 18% of the sample.

On this clone: No antigen is known for it. Nothing much larger sits one base from this clone, and base qualities are not available.

Sequencing was performed on ileal tissue. This receptor was obtained from an adult with Crohn's disease.

CDR3 region: CASSFRQGGSPLHF. Here is the DNA: TGTGCCAGCAGTTTTAGGCAGGGAGGTTCCCCCCTCCACTTT. Recombination connected TRBV28 to TRBJ1-6; the D gene is possibly TRBD1, with 5 bases matching. The CDR3 spans 14 residues, from the cysteine through the phenylalanine. Left in the record is the CDR3 DNA by itself, 42 bases read in frame from the first base. Based on the germline V gene, the CDR1 and CDR2 sequences are MDHEN and SYDVKM. The V and J ends are trimmed by 3 bases and 13 bases, leaving 16 bases between them.